This T cell receptor beta chain derives from a study of cytomegalovirus exposure and HLA in healthy donors. Study-wide points: Many donors carried some public TCRs, although rarity characterized most TCR sequences. When a later analysis compared HLA-associated TCR beta chains with equally common others, the HLA-associated chains turned out to be more clonally expanded and to have lower generation probabilities.

As concerns this clone: Its target is unknown.

V was shortened by 0 bases and J by 4 bases, with 7 bases between the two germline ends. The germline V gene encodes CDR1 LGHNA and CDR2 YSLEER. This CDR3 contains 14 residues. Amplification used 60 Vbeta primers and 13 Jbeta primers. Profiled with immunoSEQ multiplex PCR; TCRdb holds only in-frame clones, not every one. Of about 200,000 clones in the sample, 70% to 85% are singletons; the top ten hold 4.4%. The sequenced sample consisted of PBMCs. This chain joins TRBV4-3 and TRBJ1-5; D is uncertain. This clonotype was obtained from a woman aged 25-40 years in good health and CMV-seropositive. The CDR3 DNA follows: TGCGCCAGCAGCCAAGAAATTTCAAATCAGCCCCAGCATTTT. This sequence encodes CASSQEISNQPQHF.